This T cell receptor beta chain was found in a study of blood T cell repertoires in COVID-19 (TCRdb year 2020). In the study overall: Samples from collaborators originated in the United States, Italy and Spain and spanned both the acute and convalescent phases of COVID-19. Samples came from the ongoing ImmuneRACE study (first 160 participants) plus 1,254 subjects from 6 global collaborators. The repertoires were released in a freely available public database meant as a resource for research on the immune response to SARS-CoV-2. The material from the prospective study consisted of cDNA or gDNA derived from T cells, B-cell-depleted T cells, or PBMCs. Nearly every sample came with metadata listing a de-identified subject ID, COVID-19 status, age in years and sex. Subjects who had been exposed to COVID-19, were actively infected with it, or had recovered from it provided the deeply sampled blood TCRbeta repertoires that made up the dataset. HLA class I and class II types, where available, came from metadata supplied by the sample provider rather than from assay-based typing.

This clone appeared a few times. The antigen it binds to is not known. Base qualities are not at hand, and no much larger clone is one base apart. What the authors observed across the whole study: Clinical and demographic metadata were provided uncurated, with the amount varying by source and participant.

V is reduced by 3 bases and J by 6 bases, leaving a spacing of 12 bases between them. From the germline V gene (reference sequence), CDR1 is LNHDA and CDR2 is SQIVND. Its CDR3 holds 14 amino acids, cysteine through phenylalanine. Solely the CDR3 DNA is kept, with 42 bases framed from the first base. Each collaborating institution followed its own protocols to collect whole blood in K2EDTA tubes. For TCRbeta analysis, collaborators shipped samples in one of three forms: frozen whole blood, isolated PBMCs, or DNA extracted from either of those sample types. The immunoSEQ Assay, a bias-controlled multiplex PCR, was used to amplify TCRbeta CDR3 regions from genomic DNA. Per the source publication's procedure: The number of nucleated cells in each sample was estimated by amplification of reference gene primers within the assay. To quantify the absolute abundance of each unique TCRbeta CDR3 rearrangement, sequence reads were collapsed and filtered. For each sample, productive Simpson clonality was calculated as the square root of Simpson's diversity index across productive rearrangements. TCRdb took this table from immuneACCESS and kept in-frame rearrangements with V and J called. Such tables lack part of the clones; where checked against another copy, unresolved V genes explain under half of the gap, and the rest is unexplained. From that table come the V and J calls and clone size; the DNA was used to work out D and trimming. The sample contains roughly 82,000 clones, around 90% of them found a single time. Under 1.1% of the sample comes from the top ten.

The sequence derives from a woman aged 45-59 years in a cohort sampled during active COVID-19. Sequenced: peripheral blood. The chain is encoded by TRBV19 joined to TRBJ1-5; the D gene is unclear. The sequenced DNA is TGTGCCAGTAGTATCGGTTGGGAGGCTCAGCCCCAGCATTTT. The resulting protein is CASSIGWEAQPQHF. Where the CDR3 stops, the reference TRBV19 and TRBJ1-5 genes take over; the full variable domain is DGGITQSPKYLFRKEGQNVTLSCEQNLNHDAMYWYRQDPGQGLRLIYYSQIVNDFQKGDIAEGYSVSREKKESFPLTVTSAQKNPTAFYLCASSIGWEAQPQHFGDGTRLSIL.